The clone carrying this T cell receptor (beta chain) came up once. Its antigen remains unidentified. The V gene's germline CDR1 is MNHNS and CDR2 SASEGT. The ends lost 3 bases at V and 5 bases at J; junction bases unmatched: 7. This CDR3 region has 15 residues. These data come from a study of cytomegalovirus exposure and HLA in healthy donors. Study-level results: Generally TCR sequences proved uncommon, though certain public TCRs appeared in numerous donors. More clonal expansion characterized HLA-associated TCR beta chains than equally common others in a later analysis. The classifier reportedly diagnosed cytomegalovirus status with high specificity and sensitivity.

The study ran its PCR with 60 Vbeta and 13 Jbeta primers. Sequencing used immunoSEQ multiplex PCR; TCRdb keeps in-frame clones, though not all of them. The sample lists 140,000 to 150,000 clones; around 79% were seen once. Sequenced: PBMCs. This rearrangement joins TRBV6-1 to TRBJ1-2, with 9 bases lining up with TRBD1. This receptor was taken from a man aged 35 to 55 in good health and CMV-seropositive. The CDR3 nucleotides read TGTGCCAGCAGTGAGAGAACAGGGGGCGCGTATGGCTACACCTTC. Residues: CASSERTGGAYGYTF.